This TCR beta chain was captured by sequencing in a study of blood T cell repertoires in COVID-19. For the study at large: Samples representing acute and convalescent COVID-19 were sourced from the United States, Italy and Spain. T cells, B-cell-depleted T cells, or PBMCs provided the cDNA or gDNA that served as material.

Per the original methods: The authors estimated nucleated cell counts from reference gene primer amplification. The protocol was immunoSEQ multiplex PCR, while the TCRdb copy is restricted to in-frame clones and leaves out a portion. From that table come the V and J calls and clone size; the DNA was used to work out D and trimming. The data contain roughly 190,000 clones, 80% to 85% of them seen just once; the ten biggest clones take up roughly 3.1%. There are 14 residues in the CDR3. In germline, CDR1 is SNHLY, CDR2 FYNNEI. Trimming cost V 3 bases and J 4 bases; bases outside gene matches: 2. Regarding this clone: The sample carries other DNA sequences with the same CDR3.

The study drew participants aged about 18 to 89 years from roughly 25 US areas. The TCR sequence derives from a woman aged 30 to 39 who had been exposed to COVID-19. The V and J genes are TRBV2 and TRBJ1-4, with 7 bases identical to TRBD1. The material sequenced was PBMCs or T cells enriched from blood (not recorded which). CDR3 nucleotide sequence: TGTGCCAGCAGTGAGACAGGGTTTAATGAAAAACTGTTTTTT. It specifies CASSETGFNEKLFF.